Shown below are 31 T cell receptor beta chains from a single sample sequenced in a study of blood T cell repertoires in COVID-19. Sequencing used immunoSEQ multiplex PCR; TCRdb keeps in-frame clones, though not all of them. Among under 75,000 clones listed, roughly 92% were seen once. The sequenced sample was peripheral blood. The receptors were sampled from a man over 45 with active COVID-19.

This rearrangement joins TRBV19 to TRBJ1-1; D is perhaps TRBD1 (6 bases). From germline, CDR1 is LNHDA and CDR2 SQIVND (reference sequence). The CDR3 loop spans 17 amino acids. Trimming took 7 bases from V and 0 from J, leaving 21 bases between them. The DNA of the CDR3 is TGTGCCAGTACTAGACTCGGGTCAGGGGCTCTGAACACTGAAGCTTTCTTT. It yields the protein CASTRLGSGALNTEAFF.

The chain couples TRBV19 to TRBJ1-4; 7 nucleotides align to TRBD1. With 6 bases clipped from V and 0 bases from J, the junction kept 7 bases outside the gene matches. CDR3 length: 16 residues. Germline loops: CDR1 LNHDA, CDR2 SQIVND (reference sequence). The CDR3 is CASRDRQGSTNEKLFF. The DNA of the CDR3 is TGTGCCAGTAGAGATAGACAGGGATCAACTAATGAAAAACTGTTTTTT.

The chain is built from TRBV28 and TRBJ2-2; 13 bases line up with TRBD2. Germline V gene sequence: CDR1 MDHEN, CDR2 SYDVKM. The CDR3 sequence is 17 residues long. V was clipped by 5 bases and J by 5 bases; unmatched bases: 8. CDR3 region: CASSPSGLAGDTGELFF. The CDR3 nucleotides are TGTGCCAGCAGTCCCTCAGGACTAGCGGGGGATACCGGGGAGCTGTTTTTT. The entire variable domain, with the rest obtained from reference TRBV28 and TRBJ2-2, is as follows: DVKVTQSSRYLVKRTGEKVFLECVQDMDHENMFWYRQDPGLGLRLIYFSYDVKMKEKGDIPEGYSVSREKKERFSLILESASTNQTSMYLCASSPSGLAGDTGELFFGEGSRLTVL.

The chain carries TRBV7-2 and TRBJ1-1; 7 positions match TRBD1. V shed 5 bases, J shed 1 base, and the junction held 4 bases outside the gene matches. This CDR3 comprises 14 residues. From germline, CDR1 is SGHTA and CDR2 FQGNSA. The CDR3 region is CASSTTGRNTEAFF. The DNA for the CDR3 is TGTGCCAGCAGCACGACAGGGAGGAACACTGAAGCTTTCTTT.

The CDR3 loop is CASSPELLNTEAFF. The CDR3 region has the DNA TGTGCCAGCAGCCCCGAACTCCTGAACACTGAAGCTTTCTTT. This chain uses TRBV11-3 with TRBJ1-1, with D hard to call. The CDR3 has 14 amino acids. Germline V gene sequence: CDR1 SGHNT, CDR2 YENEEA. V was cut by 5 bases and J by 0 bases, with 10 bases left in between. Full variable domain (rest looked up from reference TRBV11-3 and TRBJ1-1): EAGVVQSPRYKIIEKKQPVAFWCNPISGHNTLYWYLQNLGQGPELLIRYENEEAVDDSQLPKDRFSAERLKGVDSTLKIQPAELGDSAVYLCASSPELLNTEAFFGQGTRLTVV.

The rearrangement links TRBV13 to TRBJ2-3, with 10 bases that match TRBD1. There are 17 residues in the CDR3. Germline CDR1 reads PRHDT; CDR2 reads FYEKMQ (reference sequence). Trimming at V came to 2 bases and at J to 0 bases, leaving 5 bases not matched to a gene. CDR3 sequence reads: CASSLQGQGYSTDTQYF. In DNA, the CDR3 is TGTGCCAGCAGCTTACAGGGACAGGGGTATAGCACAGATACGCAGTATTTT.

V and J are TRBV19 and TRBJ1-5; the D is unclear. V was pared by 1 base and J by 1 base, with 11 bases between. CDR1 is LNHDA and CDR2 is SQIVND in the germline V gene (reference sequence). The CDR3 runs 16 residues. The DNA of the CDR3 is TGTGCCAGTAGTATAGGGGCACCCAGAAGCAATCAGCCCCAGCATTTT. This sequence encodes CASSIGAPRSNQPQHF.

The V gene is TRBV28, the J gene TRBJ2-7; D is unclear. V shed 5 bases and J shed 7 bases, with 15 bases lying between them. The CDR3 has 13 residues. Germline V CDR1 and CDR2: MDHEN, SYDVKM. As DNA, the CDR3 is TGTGCCAGCAGTCCCATCAGACTGCTTGAGCAGTACTTC. It encodes CASSPIRLLEQYF.

The V gene is TRBV7-9, the J gene TRBJ2-7, with 10 bases aligning to TRBD2. This CDR3 comprises 13 residues. The trim removed 8 bases at V and 3 bases at J, leaving 4 bases unmatched. Per the germline V gene, CDR1 is SEHNR and CDR2 is FQNEAQ (reference sequence). CDR3 coding DNA: TGTGCCAGCTACTCTAGCGGGAGCTACGAGCAGTACTTC. Its protein is CASYSSGSYEQYF.

This clone was observed a few times. V is TRBV9 and J is TRBJ1-6; TRBD1 agrees at 7 bases. Germline assignment: CDR1 SGDLS and CDR2 YYNGEE. V lost 0 bases to trimming and J lost 9 bases; unmatched junction nucleotides: 3. This CDR3 spans 14 amino acids. CDR3 sequence: CASSVEGGPSPLHF. CDR3 coding DNA: TGTGCCAGCAGCGTAGAAGGGGGCCCTTCACCCCTCCACTTT.

This clone was seen once. The V gene is TRBV9, the J gene TRBJ1-2; no clear D. CDR1 SGDLS and CDR2 YYNGEE come from the germline V gene. V was trimmed by 0 bases and J by 4 bases, leaving 4 bases between them. The CDR3 is made up of 12 amino acids. CDR3 bases: TGTGCCAGCAGCGTAGGTCTCTATGGCTACACCTTC. Its protein is CASSVGLYGYTF.

This chain connects TRBV5-6 to TRBJ1-4; TRBD1 might be the D (5 bases). The CDR3 has 16 residues. Trimming removed 0 bases at V and 8 bases at J, with 17 bases between. The germline CDR1 and CDR2 sequences are SGHDT and YYEEEE. CDR3 bases: TGTGCCAGCAGCTTGGGGGGCCCTTCCTTTTCGGAAAAACTGTTTTTT. Protein: CASSLGGPSFSEKLFF.

The chain combines TRBV3-1 (or the pseudogene TRBV3-2) with TRBJ2-1; TRBD2 matches at 8 bases. V lost 1 base to trimming and J lost 6 bases; unmatched junction nucleotides: 11. The germline V gene encodes CDR1 LGHDT and CDR2 YNNKEL (reference sequence). The CDR3 covers 17 residues. The CDR3 nucleotides read TGTGCCAGCAGCCAAGTGAATAGCGGGGCGCCTCGCAATGAGCAGTTCTTC. This gives the protein CASSQVNSGAPRNEQFF.

This clone was detected only once. J is TRBJ2-5 and V is TRBV4-2, with D maybe TRBD1 (8 bases). V lost 4 bases, J lost 2 bases, and 20 bases lay in between. Germline CDR1 is LGHNA and CDR2 is YNFKEQ. The CDR3 contains 17 residues. The CDR3 protein is CASSPQGAPGGQETQYF. In nucleotides, the CDR3 is TGTGCCAGCAGCCCCCAGGGGGCACCCGGGGGGCAAGAGACCCAGTACTTC.

The gene calls are TRBV19 and TRBJ1-1; possibly TRBD1 for D (6 bases). Trimming removed 5 bases at V and 5 bases at J, with 15 bases between. CDR1 and CDR2 from the germline V gene are LNHDA and SQIVND (reference sequence). The CDR3 is made up of 14 amino acids. The CDR3, as DNA: TGTGCCAGTAGTTCAAACAGAGGGGGTACTGAAGCTTTCTTT. It encodes CASSSNRGGTEAFF.

The sample holds one count of this clone. This sequence joins TRBV28 and TRBJ2-5, with a possible D match to TRBD1 (6 bases). V dropped 3 bases and J dropped 2 bases, with 7 bases sitting between them. From germline, CDR1 is MDHEN and CDR2 SYDVKM. This CDR3 has 13 amino acids. The CDR3 spells CASSFGQQETQYF. In DNA, the CDR3 is TGTGCCAGCAGTTTTGGACAGCAAGAGACCCAGTACTTC.

CDR3: CASSRGRGDYEQYF. The CDR3 DNA reads as TGCGCCAGCAGCCGGGGGCGGGGGGACTACGAGCAGTACTTC. The chain has TRBV5-1 and TRBJ2-7; 8 bases align to TRBD2. The V segment lost 4 bases and the J segment 3 bases; nucleotides outside the gene matches: 6. The CDR3 contains 14 residues. The germline gives CDR1 SGHRS, CDR2 YFSETQ. The full variable domain, its missing parts supplied by reference TRBV5-1 and TRBJ2-7, is KAGVTQTPRYLIKTRGQQVTLSCSPISGHRSVSWYQQTPGQGLQFLFEYFSETQRNKGNFPGRFSGRQFSNSRSEMNVSTLELGDSALYLCASSRGRGDYEQYFGPGTRLTVT.

V usage is TRBV2 and J usage is TRBJ1-3, with 8 bases fitting TRBD1. The CDR3 length is 15 residues. Germline lookup yields CDR1 SNHLY and CDR2 FYNNEI. With V trimmed by 6 bases and J by 3 bases, 7 bases remained unmatched. The CDR3, as DNA: TGTGCCAGCAGCGAGGACAGGGCAGGTGGAAACACCATATATTTT. Translating it yields CASSEDRAGGNTIYF. Together with reference TRBV2 and TRBJ1-3, the CDR3 gives the full variable domain: EPEVTQTPSHQVTQMGQEVILRCVPISNHLYFYWYRQILGQKVEFLVSFYNNEISEKSEIFDDQFSVERPDGSNFTLKIRSTKLEDSAMYFCASSEDRAGGNTIYFGEGSWLTVV.

V gene TRBV24-1 combines with J gene TRBJ1-2, with 7 bases that match TRBD1. Trimming cost V 2 bases and J 0 bases; bases outside gene matches: 5. The CDR3 contains 16 residues. CDR1 is KGHDR and CDR2 is SFDVKD in the germline V gene. The CDR3 DNA is TGTGCCACCAGTGATTCCGGGGACAGCGCTAACTATGGCTACACCTTC. It encodes CATSDSGDSANYGYTF.

The sample holds one count of this clone. V and J are TRBV7-8 and TRBJ2-7; 11 bases fit TRBD1. The CDR3 covers 14 residues. CDR1 is SGHVS, CDR2 FQNEAQ, per germline. After removal of 5 bases from V and 6 bases from J, the junction contained 6 bases not matched to a gene. The CDR3: CASSEGQGGGEQYF. Here the CDR3 DNA reads TGTGCCAGCAGCGAGGGACAGGGGGGAGGCGAGCAGTACTTC. The whole variable domain, remainder taken from reference TRBV7-8 and TRBJ2-7, is GAGVSQSPRYKVAKRGQDVALRCDPISGHVSLFWYQQALGQGPEFLTYFQNEAQLDKSGLPSDRFFAERPEGSVSTLKIQRTQQEDSAVYLCASSEGQGGGEQYFGPGTRLTVT.

The V gene is TRBV9, the J gene TRBJ1-3; TRBD1 is a possible D gene (5 bases). Germline V lookup: CDR1 SGDLS, CDR2 YYNGEE. The CDR3 totals 15 residues. V lost 3 bases, J lost 2 bases, and 12 bases lay in between. CDR3 loop: CASSALQGTGNTIYF. The CDR3 DNA follows: TGTGCCAGCAGCGCTCTCCAGGGAACTGGAAACACCATATATTTT.

This chain connects TRBV4-1 to TRBJ2-5; D might be TRBD2 (5 bases). CDR1 and CDR2 from the germline V gene are MGHRA and YSYEKL. V dropped 3 bases and J dropped 1 base, with 9 bases sitting between them. The CDR3 totals 14 residues. CDR3 loop: CASSQSGSQETQYF. Here the CDR3 DNA reads TGCGCCAGCAGCCAGTCGGGGAGCCAAGAGACCCAGTACTTC.

This chain connects TRBV30 to TRBJ2-1, with TRBD2 matching over 7 bases. J lost 8 bases, V lost 2 bases, and 0 bases had no gene match. Germline V CDR1 and CDR2: GTSNPN, SVGIG (reference sequence). This CDR3 comprises 11 residues. CDR3 residues: CAWSRGDEQFF. CDR3 nucleotide sequence: TGTGCCTGGAGTCGGGGGGATGAGCAGTTCTTC. The entire variable domain, with the rest obtained from reference TRBV30 and TRBJ2-1, is as follows: SQTIHQWPATLVQPVGSPLSLECTVEGTSNPNLYWYRQAAGRGLQLLFYSVGIGQISSEVPQNLSASRPQDRQFILSSKKLLLSDSGFYLCAWSRGDEQFFGPGTRLTVL.

This clone showed up just once. This chain links TRBV7-9 with TRBJ1-4; the D is unclear. The CDR3 runs to 12 residues. CDR1 and CDR2 from the germline V gene are SEHNR and FQNEAQ (reference sequence). V was cut by 3 bases and J by 7 bases, with 6 bases left in between. DNA for the CDR3: TGTGCCAGCAGCTTTTCCCGTGAAAAACTGTTTTTT. Residues: CASSFSREKLFF. Drawing the rest from reference TRBV7-9 and TRBJ1-4, the complete variable domain is DTGVSQNPRHKITKRGQNVTFRCDPISEHNRLYWYRQTLGQGPEFLTYFQNEAQLEKSRLLSDRFSAERPKGSFSTLEIQRTEQGDSAMYLCASSFSREKLFFGSGTQLSVL.

J is TRBJ2-2 and V is TRBV9; 13 bases line up with TRBD2. Per the germline V gene, CDR1 is SGDLS and CDR2 is YYNGEE. The junction had 4 bases not matched to a gene; V was cut back by 4 bases and J by 4 bases. This CDR3 is 16 amino acids long. The chain's CDR3 is CASSLTSGGRTGELFF. For the CDR3, the DNA is TGTGCCAGCAGCCTGACTAGCGGGGGGCGCACCGGGGAGCTGTTTTTT.

The chain is built from TRBV4-1 and TRBJ1-3; 10 nucleotides align to TRBD1. Germline lookup yields CDR1 MGHRA and CDR2 YSYEKL. With 4 bases clipped from V and 4 bases from J, the junction kept 10 bases outside the gene matches. The CDR3 covers 17 residues. The CDR3 bases are TGCGCCAGCAGCCCTGGACAGGGGGGTCGTCGGGGAAACACCATATATTTT. It translates to CASSPGQGGRRGNTIYF.

V is TRBV5-8 and J is TRBJ2-3; D unclear. The germline CDR1 and CDR2 sequences are SGHTS and YDEGEE. V lost 1 base and J lost 5, with 5 bases in between. The CDR3 runs to 12 residues. The CDR3 sequence: CASSLLVDTQYF. DNA for the CDR3: TGTGCCAGCAGCTTGCTAGTAGATACGCAGTATTTT. The whole variable domain, filled in from reference TRBV5-8 and TRBJ2-3, reads EAGVTQSPTHLIKTRGQQATLRCSPISGHTSVYWYQQALGLGLQFLLWYDEGEERNRGNFPPRFSGRQFPNYSSELNVNALELEDSALYLCASSLLVDTQYFGPGTRLTVL.

The chain recombines TRBV5-4 with TRBJ2-6, with 8 bases fitting TRBD2. The germline CDR1 and CDR2 sequences are SGHNT and YYREEE (reference sequence). The trim removed 4 bases at V and 0 bases at J, leaving 12 bases unmatched. The CDR3 totals 19 residues. CDR3 coding DNA: TGTGCCAGCAGCCCGACGGGAGGGGGACCTATCTCTGGGGCCAACGTCCTGACTTTC. Amino acids: CASSPTGGGPISGANVLTF.

The chain carries TRBV2 and TRBJ1-5; 7 nucleotides match TRBD1. This CDR3 contains 14 residues. J was trimmed by 5 bases and V by 4 bases; bases with no gene match: 5. Germline CDR1 is SNHLY and CDR2 is FYNNEI. In DNA, the CDR3 is TGTGCCAGCAGTGTAAGGGACAGAGATCAGCCCCAGCATTTT. Translation: CASSVRDRDQPQHF.

The CDR3 loop reads CASSEELTTQYF. The DNA for the CDR3 is TGCGCCAGCAGTGAGGAACTAACAACGCAGTATTTT. The V and J genes are TRBV10-2 and TRBJ2-3, with D unclear. Germline loops: CDR1 WSHSY, CDR2 SAAADI. This CDR3 has 12 amino acids. V lost 2 bases and J 9 bases, leaving 9 bases between the germline ends.

V is TRBV11-2 and J is TRBJ2-2, with D uncertain. Germline V lookup: CDR1 SGHAT, CDR2 FQNNGV. This CDR3 contains 13 residues. V lost 4 bases and J lost 6, with 9 bases in between. This CDR3 reads CASSSRWAGELFF. CDR3 nucleotide sequence: TGTGCCAGCAGCTCCAGGTGGGCCGGGGAGCTGTTTTTT.